This TCR beta chain comes out of a study of T cell repertoires in cytomegalovirus infection. Across the whole study: CMV infection plus the matching HLA type was flagged by public TCR beta signatures. Regarding the study as a whole: Predominance within the ex vivo response was attributable to HLA-C-restricted CMV-specific TCR beta clonotypes. Cumulative frequency of public TCR beta families picked out carriers of CMV plus the relevant HLA.

TCRdb fed the reads into MiXCR, producing one record per CDR3 protein. The sample holds hundreds of thousands of distinct CDR3 sequences, roughly 15% seen once. Looked up from germline, CDR1 is SGHVS and CDR2 is FNYEAQ. This CDR3 is 15 amino acids long. The J segment lost 3 bases and the V segment lost 9 bases, leaving 8 bases of the junction unmatched. For this clonotype: The target antigen is unknown. This may be a read error: a much more frequent sequence differs by one nucleotide.

The origin of this receptor is a human donor in good health (CMV status not recorded). Some clones in this sample may be carry-over from other donors' samples. The material sequenced was PBMCs. This chain uses TRBV7-6 with TRBJ1-6, with 7 bases aligning to TRBD1. This CDR3 reads CARSPGTVYNSPLHF. The DNA for the CDR3 is TGTGCCAGGAGCCCCGGGACAGTCTATAATTCACCCCTCCACTTT.